These T cell receptor beta chains were read from a single sample in a study of T cell responses to AZD1222 COVID-19 vaccine. The method was immunoSEQ multiplex PCR; TCRdb's version includes in-frame clones alone and lacks a portion of them. The sample contains roughly 120,000 clones, approximately 90% of which appear only once. The source was peripheral blood, collected on day 0 of AZD1222 vaccination. These receptors were obtained from an adult in good health. Each CDR3 is given with its conserved first and last residue. Each record gives: clone size, J gene, D gene, V gene, CDR3 protein, CDR3 DNA. The D gene is left open where the match is weak. Only some rows state a clone size, as once, few, many or a class for expanded clones.

- TRBJ1-1 - TRBV5-1 CASSLAGAPTEAFF TGCGCCAGCAGCTTGGCAGGGGCCCCCACTGAAGCTTTCTTT
once TRBJ1-1 - TRBV7-9 CASSLGGIPNTEAFF TGTGCCAGCAGCTTAGGGGGTATCCCGAACACTGAAGCTTTCTTT
- TRBJ1-2 - TRBV19 CASRELANYGYTF TGTGCCAGTAGAGAGTTGGCAAACTATGGCTACACCTTC
- TRBJ1-3 TRBD1 TRBV5-1 CASSPTGVPGNTIYF TGCGCCAGCAGCCCGACAGGGGTCCCTGGAAACACCATATATTTT
- TRBJ1-3 - TRBV15 CATSIFRLTISGNTIYF TGTGCCACCAGCATTTTCCGACTGACTATCTCTGGAAACACCATATATTTT
- TRBJ1-1 TRBD1 TRBV19 CASSMDRASLTEAFF TGTGCCAGTAGTATGGACAGGGCCTCCCTGACTGAAGCTTTCTTT
- TRBJ1-2 TRBD1 TRBV15 CATSSQRQGGYTF TGTGCCACCAGCAGTCAAAGACAGGGCGGCTACACCTTC
- TRBJ2-7 - TRBV5-1 CASSLGTRFEQYF TGCGCCAGCAGCTTGGGGACTCGCTTCGAGCAGTACTTC
- TRBJ2-7 - TRBV6-1 CASSESLSYEQYF TGTGCCAGCAGTGAAAGCCTTTCCTACGAGCAGTACTTC
- TRBJ2-3 - TRBV7-2 CASSLDYFTDTQYF TGTGCCAGCAGCCTGGACTACTTCACAGATACGCAGTATTTT
- TRBJ1-1 - TRBV7-2 CASSWRGGLGNTEAFF TGTGCCAGCAGCTGGAGGGGGGGATTGGGAAACACTGAAGCTTTCTTT
- TRBJ2-7 TRBD2 TRBV2 CASSPLRRGGYEQYF TGTGCCAGCAGTCCCTTACGACGGGGGGGCTACGAGCAGTACTTC
- TRBJ1-2 - TRBV6-5 CASSTLNYGYTF TGTGCCAGCAGTACACTAAACTATGGCTACACCTTC
- TRBJ2-3 TRBD2 TRBV19 CASSIVTSGADTQYF TGTGCCAGTAGTATAGTAACTAGCGGGGCAGATACGCAGTATTTT
- TRBJ1-5 - TRBV7-2 CASSLNRADQQPQHF TGTGCCAGCAGCTTAAACAGGGCGGACCAACAGCCCCAGCATTTT
- TRBJ1-1 - TRBV6-2/TRBV6-3 CASSRRENTEAFF TGTGCCAGCAGTCGACGGGAGAACACTGAAGCTTTCTTT
- TRBJ1-3 - TRBV19 CASSIPQGRGNTIYF TGTGCCAGTAGTATACCCCAGGGGCGCGGAAACACCATATATTTT
- TRBJ1-2 - TRBV7-2 CASSLRGDYGYTF TGTGCCAGCAGCTTGAGGGGTGACTATGGCTACACCTTC
- TRBJ1-1 - TRBV5-1 CASSGQTYTEAFF TGCGCCAGCAGTGGACAGACTTACACTGAAGCTTTCTTT
- TRBJ2-3 TRBD1 TRBV7-8 CASSSYGTESTDTQYF TGTGCCAGCAGCTCGTACGGGACAGAGTCCACAGATACGCAGTATTTT
- TRBJ1-6 - TRBV9 CASSTPRGPNSPLHF TGTGCCAGCAGCACCCCAAGGGGTCCTAATTCACCCCTCCACTTT
- TRBJ2-2 - TRBV5-1 CASSFPQAGELFF TGCGCCAGCAGCTTCCCGCAGGCCGGGGAGCTGTTTTTT
- TRBJ2-1 TRBD1 TRBV15 CATSLTGADNEQFF TGTGCCACCAGCCTGACAGGGGCGGACAATGAGCAGTTCTTC
- TRBJ2-7 - TRBV7-2 CASSPRALKDEQYF TGTGCCAGCAGCCCCAGGGCCCTAAAGGACGAGCAGTACTTC
- TRBJ1-1 - TRBV18 CASSPRVNTEAFF TGTGCCAGCTCACCGAGGGTTAACACTGAAGCTTTCTTT
- TRBJ2-2 - TRBV18 CASSPRAGANTGELFF TGTGCCAGCTCACCAAGGGCAGGGGCGAACACCGGGGAGCTGTTTTTT
- TRBJ1-1 - TRBV5-4 CASSLRQGTEAFF TGTGCCAGCAGCTTACGTCAGGGAACTGAAGCTTTCTTT
- TRBJ1-2 TRBD1 TRBV5-4 CASSGGPDRDYGYTF TGTGCCAGCAGCGGGGGGCCGGACAGGGACTATGGCTACACCTTC
- TRBJ1-1 TRBD1 TRBV9 CASSSRGGRVTEAFF TGTGCCAGCAGCTCCCGAGGGGGCAGGGTAACCGAAGCTTTCTTT
- TRBJ1-1 - TRBV6-5 CASSYRTLGGTEAFF TGTGCCAGCAGTTATCGGACCCTCGGGGGCACTGAAGCTTTCTTT
- TRBJ2-5 TRBD2 TRBV9 CASSGGWRGGAETQYF TGTGCCAGCAGCGGTGGTTGGCGGGGGGGCGCTGAGACCCAGTACTTC
once TRBJ1-5 - TRBV7-3 CASSSRNRGPSGQPQHF TGTGCCAGCAGCTCAAGAAATCGGGGACCGAGTGGTCAGCCCCAGCATTTT
once TRBJ1-6 - TRBV4-1 CASSQEGTSELSSYNSPLHF TGCGCCAGCAGCCAAGAGGGAACATCCGAACTTAGCTCCTATAATTCACCCCTCCACTTT
- TRBJ1-2 TRBD1 TRBV9 CASSVEPPGTGGADGYTF TGTGCCAGCAGCGTAGAGCCCCCCGGGACAGGGGGCGCAGATGGCTACACCTTC
- TRBJ2-1 TRBD2 TRBV7-6 CASSLVPAGGPNEQFF TGTGCCAGCAGCTTAGTACCAGCGGGGGGGCCAAATGAGCAGTTCTTC
- TRBJ1-6 - TRBV3-1/TRBV3-2 CASSQDPGVTYNSPLHF TGTGCCAGCAGCCAAGACCCGGGGGTGACCTATAATTCACCCCTCCACTTT
once TRBJ1-1 - TRBV6-5 CASSYNAILEAFF TGTGCCAGCAGTTATAACGCGATTCTGGAAGCTTTCTTT
- TRBJ1-2 - TRBV5-1 CASSEERNYGYTF TGCGCCAGCAGCGAGGAACGGAACTATGGCTACACCTTC
- TRBJ2-7 - TRBV19 CASSIVQNPGNSYEQYF TGTGCCAGTAGTATAGTCCAAAATCCGGGGAACTCCTACGAGCAGTACTTC
- TRBJ1-4 - TRBV10-3 CAISGSTEGERELFF TGTGCCATCAGTGGGTCGACAGAAGGCGAGAGAGAACTGTTTTTT
- TRBJ1-5 TRBD1 TRBV27 CASSFGTGNQPQHF TGTGCCAGCAGTTTCGGGACAGGCAATCAGCCCCAGCATTTT
- TRBJ2-3 - TRBV25-1 CASSESGLTDTQYF TGTGCCAGCAGTGAATCGGGGCTCACAGATACGCAGTATTTT
- TRBJ1-4 TRBD1 TRBV7-2 CASSQDRGREKLFF TGTGCCAGCAGCCAGGACAGGGGGCGCGAAAAACTGTTTTTT
- TRBJ1-1 TRBD1 TRBV5-1 CASSRTGADTEAFF TGCGCCAGCAGCAGGACAGGGGCGGACACTGAAGCTTTCTTT
- TRBJ1-2 - TRBV19 CASSIRTGLRGHGYTF TGTGCCAGTAGTATAAGAACGGGACTCAGAGGACATGGCTACACCTTC
- TRBJ2-7 TRBD2 TRBV18 CASSPSLLAGAYDEQYF TGTGCCAGCTCACCCAGTTTACTAGCGGGGGCCTACGACGAGCAGTACTTC
- TRBJ1-1 TRBD1 TRBV11-2 CASSLRLAGGSNTEAFF TGTGCCAGCAGCCTCCGCCTGGCAGGGGGGAGTAACACTGAAGCTTTCTTT
- TRBJ2-1 - TRBV6-2/TRBV6-3 CASSYSQTGGNEQFF TGTGCCAGCAGTTACTCACAGACAGGCGGCAATGAGCAGTTCTTC
once TRBJ1-1 TRBD1 TRBV5-1 CASSWTGEYDAFF TGCGCCAGCAGCTGGACAGGGGAATATGATGCTTTCTTT
- TRBJ2-2 - TRBV21-1 CASSKDLTLVSCVELFF TGTGCCAGCAGCAAAGACTTGACCCTAGTTAGTTGCGTGGAGCTGTTTTTT
- TRBJ1-1 TRBD1 TRBV5-4 CASIRDSWDTEAFF TGTGCCAGCATCCGGGACAGCTGGGACACTGAAGCTTTCTTT
few TRBJ2-7 TRBD2 TRBV7-6 CASSLGVAGDLYEQYF TGTGCCAGCAGCTTAGGTGTAGCGGGGGACCTCTACGAGCAGTACTTC
- TRBJ1-2 TRBD1 TRBV19 CASSLNGRTGVSYTF TGTGCCAGTAGTCTCAACGGGAGGACAGGGGTGAGCTACACCTTC
- TRBJ2-3 - TRBV10-1 CASSEDKARVTQYF TGCGCCAGCAGTGAAGATAAGGCCAGAGTTACGCAGTATTTT
- TRBJ1-3 - TRBV2 CASRLGDTIYF TGTGCCAGCCGTCTAGGGGACACCATATATTTT
- TRBJ2-1 - TRBV11-2 CASSEDIYSYNEQFF TGTGCCAGCAGCGAAGACATCTACTCCTACAATGAGCAGTTCTTC
- TRBJ1-1 TRBD1 TRBV27 CASSDPGQASTEAFF TGTGCCAGCAGCGACCCGGGACAGGCGAGCACTGAAGCTTTCTTT